These T cell receptor beta chains were read from a single sample in a study of human T cells and chemical hapten exposure. One entry per CDR3 protein, called by TCRdb with MiXCR from the RACE reads. The sample has 100,000 to 120,000 distinct CDR3 sequences, under 40% seen once. Sequencing was performed on whole blood, taken in connection with sensitization to the hapten diphenylcyclopropenone (DPC). The receptors originated from a man aged 35-49 years with alopecia areata. Some clones in this sample may be carry-over from other donors' samples. CDR3s include the opening cysteine and the closing phenylalanine or tryptophan. The order of the fields is J gene, V gene, clone size, CDR3 protein. Expanded clones are given a class, and other clones once, few, many or no size at all.

j_gene: TRBJ2-1; v_gene: TRBV29-1; abundance: -; CDR3aa: CSVRTGGRNNEQFF
j_gene: TRBJ2-7; v_gene: TRBV20-1; abundance: few; CDR3aa: CSARQGQGNYEQYF
j_gene: TRBJ1-6; v_gene: TRBV6-6; abundance: many; CDR3aa: CASTDRGDNSPLHF
j_gene: TRBJ1-2; v_gene: TRBV20-1; abundance: few; CDR3aa: CSARNTGANYGYTF
j_gene: TRBJ2-5; v_gene: TRBV6-2/TRBV6-3; abundance: -; CDR3aa: CASSYGRQVEETQYF
j_gene: TRBJ2-4; v_gene: TRBV10-3; abundance: few; CDR3aa: CAISVEGVKNIQYF
j_gene: TRBJ1-2; v_gene: TRBV15; abundance: few; CDR3aa: CATSRDRVMGDGYTF
j_gene: TRBJ2-5; v_gene: TRBV12-3/TRBV12-4; abundance: -; CDR3aa: CASSQQGGQETQYF
j_gene: TRBJ2-3; v_gene: TRBV6-5; abundance: few; CDR3aa: CASSYYLAGMTDTQYF
j_gene: TRBJ2-5; v_gene: TRBV10-3; abundance: -; CDR3aa: CAITPGVQETQYF
j_gene: TRBJ2-5; v_gene: TRBV2; abundance: few; CDR3aa: CASSETLVFETQYF